These 2 T cell receptor beta chains were sequenced from one sample in a study of T cells in Graves' hyperthyroidism and ophthalmopathy. Amplification of TCR beta CDR3 regions used RNA as the template. TCR CDR3 underwent first-round RT-PCR with the HTBI primer set. TCRdb passed the multiplex PCR reads through MiXCR, listing each CDR3 protein once. The table has fewer than 350,000 distinct CDR3 sequences, approximately 18% seen once. Material: blood. These TCRs come from a man aged 50 or older with Graves' ophthalmopathy.

J is TRBJ2-7 and V is TRBV29-1; tentatively, D is TRBD2 (6 bases). Looked up from germline, CDR1 is SQVTM and CDR2 is ANQGSEA. V lost 4 bases and J lost 0, with 10 bases in between. The CDR3 consists of 13 residues. CDR3 sequence reads: CSVAAGSSYEQYF. CDR3 sequence (DNA): TGCAGCGTTGCAGCGGGTAGCTCCTACGAGCAGTACTTC.

The sample holds many counts of this clonotype. The V and J genes are TRBV6-1 and TRBJ2-5; D not certain. The germline V and J ends were trimmed by 4 bases and 5 bases, with 8 bases remaining between them. The germline gives CDR1 MNHNS, CDR2 SASEGT. There are 12 residues in the CDR3. CDR3 region: CASSAYGETQYF. CDR3 DNA sequence: TGTGCCAGCAGTGCCTACGGGGAGACCCAGTACTTC.